The following is a T cell receptor beta chain sequence with its context. CDR3 length: 19 residues. V lost 2 bases and J lost 0; bases outside the gene matches: 8. Germline V gene lookup returns CDR1 MNHEY and CDR2 SVGEGT. This sample stems from a study of blood T cell repertoires in COVID-19. Study overall: Acute and convalescent COVID-19 specimens originated in the United States, Italy and Spain. From T cells, B-cell-depleted T cells, or PBMCs came the material, which was cDNA or gDNA.

Authors' processing steps: Estimated nucleated cell counts came from reference gene primer amplification. Data came from immunoSEQ multiplex PCR; TCRdb stores just in-frame clones and leaves some out. Clone size and the V and J calls come from that table; the DNA yielded D and trimming. The sample holds about 250,000 clones; 85% are singletons and the top ten take less than 6.5%. Sequenced sample: peripheral blood. This clonotype originated in a man between 50 and 59 years old with active or convalescent COVID-19. This rearrangement joins TRBV6-2 or TRBV6-3 to TRBJ2-1, with 12 nucleotides matching TRBD2. This chain's CDR3 is CASSYGTSGPFSSYNEQFF. The CDR3 DNA sequence: TGTGCCAGCAGTTACGGGACTAGCGGGCCCTTTAGCTCCTACAATGAGCAGTTCTTC.